This T cell receptor beta chain was obtained from a study of T cells after yellow fever vaccination. Study-wide background: Fractions low in cell number were prepared with SMART-Seq v4 Ultra Low Input.

CDR1 SGHTA and CDR2 FQGNSA come from the germline V gene. This CDR3 has 17 amino acids. This clonotype was seen ten or more times. The junction shows a germline mismatch at one end, possibly a read error. 5'RACE template switching added a universal primer site and UMIs to TCR cDNA. MiXCR, run by TCRdb on the 5' RACE reads, gives a single entry per CDR3 protein. The table has 200,000 to 300,000 distinct CDR3 sequences, approximately 6.3% seen once; the top ten hold about 0.95%. The TCR sequence derives from a man aged 30 to 39 who received the YFV17D yellow fever vaccine. The V call is TRBV7-2, the J call TRBJ2-3; 10 positions match TRBD2. This material consisted of CD4+ T cells sorted from PBMCs, taken on the day of the yellow fever booster vaccination. This CDR3 is CASIRRSGRAGTDTQYF. DNA of the CDR3: TGTGCAAGCATAAGGAGGAGCGGGAGGGCCGGCACAGATACGCAGTATTTT.